The rows below give T cell receptor beta chains drawn from one sample of a study of blood T cell repertoires in COVID-19. This table comes from immunoSEQ multiplex PCR, and its TCRdb copy is limited to in-frame clones, with some not included. Here the sample spans approximately 180,000 clones, approximately 89% being singletons. Sequenced: peripheral blood. Receptor source: a man aged 35 to 55 with active or convalescent COVID-19. Both conserved end residues are part of each CDR3. D genes are given only for firm matches. The listing skips clone size in some rows; elsewhere it reads once, few, many or a size class.

V	D	size	J	CDR3	DNA
TRBV28	TRBD1	NA	TRBJ1-4	CASSLLGGGQGNEKLFF	TGTGCCAGCAGTCTCCTCGGTGGGGGACAGGGTAATGAAAAACTGTTTTTT
TRBV7-6	NA	few	TRBJ1-4	CASSLVFSGGTNEKLFF	TGTGCCAGCAGCTTAGTGTTCAGCGGGGGCACTAATGAAAAACTGTTTTTT
TRBV6-5	NA	NA	TRBJ2-3	CASSLRTATDTQYF	TGTGCCAGCAGTTTGAGGACAGCCACAGATACGCAGTATTTT
TRBV10-1	TRBD1	NA	TRBJ1-2	CASSNDRGQESYGYTF	TGCGCCAGCAGTAACGACAGGGGGCAGGAGAGCTATGGCTACACCTTC
TRBV28	NA	NA	TRBJ2-7	CASSYRTVHHEQYF	TGTGCCAGCAGCTACCGGACAGTTCACCACGAGCAGTACTTC
TRBV19	TRBD1	NA	TRBJ1-5	CASSLGQGGNSNQPQHF	TGTGCCAGTAGTCTGGGACAGGGAGGCAATAGCAATCAGCCCCAGCATTTT
TRBV5-1	TRBD2	NA	TRBJ2-3	CASSLATRRGGLADTQYF	TGCGCCAGCAGCTTGGCCACCAGGCGGGGGGGCCTCGCAGATACGCAGTATTTT
TRBV4-1	NA	NA	TRBJ2-7	CASSHPPLTYEQYF	TGCGCCAGCAGCCATCCCCCGTTAACTTACGAGCAGTACTTC
TRBV18	TRBD1	NA	TRBJ1-2	CASSPGTDYGYTF	TGTGCCAGCTCACCCGGGACAGACTATGGCTACACCTTC
TRBV19	TRBD1	once	TRBJ2-3	CASSNRTGGKNTQYF	TGTGCCAGTAGTAACAGGACAGGGGGCAAGAATACGCAGTATTTT
TRBV29-1	NA	few	TRBJ2-7	CSVGGSPLGEQYF	TGCAGCGTTGGTGGATCACCCCTAGGAGAGCAGTACTTC
TRBV27	TRBD1	few	TRBJ2-7	CASSRTGASYEQYF	TGTGCCAGCAGCCGGACAGGCGCCTCCTACGAGCAGTACTTC
TRBV7-9	TRBD1	NA	TRBJ2-7	CASSPAGTGRSEQYF	TGTGCCAGCAGCCCGGCCGGGACAGGGAGGAGCGAGCAGTACTTC
TRBV7-9	NA	NA	TRBJ2-2	CASSPWVSPRAGELFF	TGTGCCAGCAGCCCCTGGGTTAGCCCGCGAGCCGGGGAGCTGTTTTTT
TRBV21-1	NA	NA	TRBJ1-1	CASSKGETSVWNTEAFF	TGTGCCAGCAGCAAAGGGGAGACCAGCGTGTGGAACACTGAAGCTTTCTTT
TRBV5-1	TRBD2	NA	TRBJ2-7	CASSPGTSAVSYEQYF	TGCGCCAGCAGCCCTGGGACTAGCGCGGTTTCCTACGAGCAGTACTTC
TRBV4-1	NA	once	TRBJ2-7	CASSQEGVLSSYEQYF	TGCGCCAGCAGCCAAGAAGGGGTTTTGAGCTCCTACGAGCAGTACTTC
TRBV6-2/TRBV6-3	NA	once	TRBJ1-2	CASSKAGNYGYTF	TGTGCCAGCAGTAAGGCAGGGAACTATGGCTACACCTTC